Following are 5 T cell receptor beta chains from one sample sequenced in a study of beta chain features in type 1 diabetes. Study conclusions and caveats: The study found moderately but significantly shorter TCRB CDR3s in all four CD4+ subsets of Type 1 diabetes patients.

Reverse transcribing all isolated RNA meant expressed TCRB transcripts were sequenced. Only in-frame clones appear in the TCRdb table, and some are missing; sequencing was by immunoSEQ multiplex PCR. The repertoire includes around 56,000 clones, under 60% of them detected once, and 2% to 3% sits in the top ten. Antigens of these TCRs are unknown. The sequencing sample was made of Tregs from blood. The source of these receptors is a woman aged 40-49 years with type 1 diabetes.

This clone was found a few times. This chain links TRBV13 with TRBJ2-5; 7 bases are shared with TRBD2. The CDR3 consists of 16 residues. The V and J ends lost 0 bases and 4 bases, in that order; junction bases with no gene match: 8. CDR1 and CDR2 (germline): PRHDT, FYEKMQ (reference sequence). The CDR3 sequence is CASSLGRGVASETQYF. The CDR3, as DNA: TGTGCCAGCAGCTTAGGCCGGGGGGTTGCCTCAGAGACCCAGTACTTC.

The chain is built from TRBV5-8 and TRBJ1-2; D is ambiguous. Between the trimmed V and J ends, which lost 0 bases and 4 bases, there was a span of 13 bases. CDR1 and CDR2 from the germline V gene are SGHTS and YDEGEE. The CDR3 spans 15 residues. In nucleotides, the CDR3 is TGTGCCAGCAGCTTGGAGGCAGCTAGTCTCTATGGCTACACCTTC. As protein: CASSLEAASLYGYTF.

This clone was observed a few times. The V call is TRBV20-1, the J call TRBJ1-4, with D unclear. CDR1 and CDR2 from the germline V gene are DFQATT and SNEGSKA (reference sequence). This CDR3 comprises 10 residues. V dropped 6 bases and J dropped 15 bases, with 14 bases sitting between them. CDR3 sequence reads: CSAVEAGVFF. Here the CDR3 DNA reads TGCAGTGCAGTCGAGGCGGGAGTGTTTTTT.

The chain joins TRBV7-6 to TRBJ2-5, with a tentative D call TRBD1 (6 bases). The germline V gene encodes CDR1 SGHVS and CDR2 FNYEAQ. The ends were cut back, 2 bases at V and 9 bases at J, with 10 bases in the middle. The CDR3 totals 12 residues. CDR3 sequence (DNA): TGTGCCAGCAGCTTAAGCAAGGGGGCCCAGTACTTC. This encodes CASSLSKGAQYF.

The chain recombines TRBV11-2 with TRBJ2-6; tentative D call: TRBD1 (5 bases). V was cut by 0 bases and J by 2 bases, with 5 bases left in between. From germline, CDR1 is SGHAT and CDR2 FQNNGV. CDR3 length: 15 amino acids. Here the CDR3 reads CASSLEGAGANVLTF. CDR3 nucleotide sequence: TGTGCCAGCAGCTTAGAAGGGGCTGGGGCCAACGTCCTGACTTTC.